The 9 T cell receptor beta chains reported below all come from one sample, sequenced in a study of shared clonotypes between healthy human individuals. Libraries were prepared by immunoSEQ multiplex PCR; TCRdb keeps only in-frame clonotypes and omits some of them. The data hold about 2 million clones, with approximately 95% observed a single time. Naive-designated CD8 cells lacked CD45RO, were positively enriched for CCR7, and omitted terminally differentiated effector memory CD45RA+ cells. Source material: naive CD8+ T cells sorted from blood. The receptors shown here come from a man younger than 30 in good health.

The CDR3 sequence: CASSVDVVGTEAFF. In DNA form, the CDR3 reads TGTGCCAGCAGCGTAGATGTTGTGGGCACTGAAGCTTTCTTT. The chain has TRBV9 and TRBJ1-1; D is ambiguous. CDR1 is SGDLS and CDR2 is YYNGEE in the germline V gene. V was pared by 0 bases and J by 4 bases, with 10 bases between. CDR3 length: 14 amino acids.

This chain connects TRBV4-3 to TRBJ2-1; 8 nucleotides match TRBD2. CDR1 is LGHNA, CDR2 YSLEER, per germline. J lost 4 bases, V lost 6 bases, and 8 bases had no gene match. This CDR3 region has 15 residues. The DNA of the CDR3 is TGCGCCAGCAGGCCCGGGACTAGTACTTACAATGAGCAGTTCTTC. Its translation is CASRPGTSTYNEQFF.

This chain connects TRBV14 to TRBJ2-7, with a possible D match to TRBD2 (7 bases). The germline gives CDR1 SGHDN, CDR2 FVKESK. The CDR3 covers 16 residues. V was shortened by 4 bases and J by 1 base, with 17 bases between the two germline ends. This CDR3 reads CASSPQGPSGSYEQYF. CDR3 DNA: TGTGCCAGCAGCCCACAGGGCCCTAGCGGATCCTACGAGCAGTACTTC.

This chain links TRBV5-6 with TRBJ2-3; possible D gene TRBD1, 7 bases. V gave up 2 bases and J gave up 5 bases, with 15 bases separating them. The CDR3 has 15 amino acids. Germline CDR1 SGHDT, CDR2 YYEEEE. The CDR3 is CASSFMQGGRDTQYF. The CDR3 coding sequence is TGTGCCAGCAGCTTCATGCAGGGGGGTAGAGATACGCAGTATTTT.

The CDR3: CASSLGSGGTRYNEQFF. The CDR3 region has the DNA TGTGCCAGCAGTTTAGGATCCGGGGGGACAAGATACAATGAGCAGTTCTTC. The V and J genes are TRBV27 and TRBJ2-1, with a weak D call TRBD2 (7 bases). This CDR3 is 17 amino acids long. The germline gives CDR1 MNHEY, CDR2 SMNVEV (reference sequence). V was clipped by 2 bases and J by 4 bases, with 18 bases between them.

This CDR3 is CASSSRQGGETQYF. CDR3 nucleotides: TGTGCCAGCAGTTCCAGGCAGGGAGGGGAGACCCAGTACTTC. The chain uses TRBV27 and TRBJ2-5; 7 bases are a match to TRBD2. The CDR3 totals 14 residues. Germline V gene data show CDR1 as MNHEY and CDR2 as SMNVEV (reference sequence). After removal of 4 bases from V and 5 bases from J, the junction contained 7 bases not matched to a gene.

This chain uses TRBV27 with TRBJ1-2; D may be TRBD1 (6 bases). The V end was cut by 4 bases, the J end by 0 bases, with 15 bases between. The CDR3 spans 16 residues. Per the germline V gene, CDR1 is MNHEY and CDR2 is SMNVEV (reference sequence). In nucleotides, the CDR3 is TGTGCCAGCAGTTCCTATGGGACACCTACTAACTATGGCTACACCTTC. The encoded protein is CASSSYGTPTNYGYTF.

This sequence joins TRBV2 and TRBJ2-7; D gene unclear. With 8 bases removed from V and 3 bases from J, the gap between germline ends came to 11 bases. Germline V gives CDR1 SNHLY, CDR2 FYNNEI. The CDR3 totals 12 residues. The CDR3 here is CASSKDFYEQYF. CDR3 nucleotide sequence: TGTGCCAGCTCGAAGGATTTCTACGAGCAGTACTTC.

In its sample, this clone was seen once. Other DNA sequences in the sample encode the same CDR3. The V and J genes are TRBV28 and TRBJ1-2, with 8 positions matching TRBD1. From germline, CDR1 is MDHEN and CDR2 SYDVKM. CDR3 length: 15 amino acids. Trimming cost V 3 bases and J 5 bases; bases outside gene matches: 8. CDR3 coding DNA: TGTGCCAGCAGTTTCTCGGGACAGGCGATATATGGCTACACCTTC. This gives the protein CASSFSGQAIYGYTF.